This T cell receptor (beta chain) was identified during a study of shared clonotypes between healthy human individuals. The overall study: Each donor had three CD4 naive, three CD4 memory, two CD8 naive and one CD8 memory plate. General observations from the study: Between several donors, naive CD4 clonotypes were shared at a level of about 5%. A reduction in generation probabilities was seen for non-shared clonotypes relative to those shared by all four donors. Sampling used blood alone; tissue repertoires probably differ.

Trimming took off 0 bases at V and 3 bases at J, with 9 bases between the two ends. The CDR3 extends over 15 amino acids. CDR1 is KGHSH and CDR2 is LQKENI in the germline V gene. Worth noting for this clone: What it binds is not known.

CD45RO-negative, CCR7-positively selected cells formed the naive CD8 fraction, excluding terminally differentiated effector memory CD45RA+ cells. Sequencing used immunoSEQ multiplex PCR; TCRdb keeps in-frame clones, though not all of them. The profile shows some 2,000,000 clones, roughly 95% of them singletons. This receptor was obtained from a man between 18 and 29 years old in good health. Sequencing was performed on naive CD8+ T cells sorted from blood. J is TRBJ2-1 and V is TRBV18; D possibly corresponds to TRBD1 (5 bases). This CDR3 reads CASSPPQGNYNEQFF. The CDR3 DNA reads TGTGCCAGCTCACCACCGCAGGGCAACTACAATGAGCAGTTCTTC.